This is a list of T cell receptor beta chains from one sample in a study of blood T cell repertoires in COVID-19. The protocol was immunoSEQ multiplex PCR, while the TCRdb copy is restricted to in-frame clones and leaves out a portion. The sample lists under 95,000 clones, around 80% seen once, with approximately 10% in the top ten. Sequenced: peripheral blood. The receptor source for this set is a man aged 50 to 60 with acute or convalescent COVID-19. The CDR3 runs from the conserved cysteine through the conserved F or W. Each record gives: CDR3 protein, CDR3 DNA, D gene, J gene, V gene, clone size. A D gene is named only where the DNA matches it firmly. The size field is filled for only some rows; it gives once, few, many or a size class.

cdr3_aa: CSVAPTGVYGYTF; cdr3_nt: TGCAGCGTTGCCCCGACAGGGGTCTATGGCTACACCTTC; d_call: TRBD1; j_call: TRBJ1-2; v_call: TRBV29-1; clone_size: once
cdr3_aa: CASSVSQQETQYF; cdr3_nt: TGTGCCAGCAGCGTTAGTCAACAAGAGACCCAGTACTTC; d_call: .; j_call: TRBJ2-5; v_call: TRBV9; clone_size: .
cdr3_aa: CASSLRSGSNQPQHF; cdr3_nt: TGTGCCAGCAGTTTAAGGTCAGGAAGCAATCAGCCCCAGCATTTT; d_call: .; j_call: TRBJ1-5; v_call: TRBV28; clone_size: .
cdr3_aa: CASSPKRGGTEAFF; cdr3_nt: TGTGCCAGCAGTCCCAAGCGGGGAGGGACTGAAGCTTTCTTT; d_call: .; j_call: TRBJ1-1; v_call: TRBV27; clone_size: .
cdr3_aa: CASSPGSMVGYTF; cdr3_nt: TGTGCCAGCAGCCCCGGTAGTATGGTGGGCTACACCTTC; d_call: .; j_call: TRBJ1-2; v_call: TRBV7-2; clone_size: few
cdr3_aa: CASSPLEGSSGNTIYF; cdr3_nt: TGTGCCAGCTCACCATTGGAGGGATCCTCTGGAAACACCATATATTTT; d_call: .; j_call: TRBJ1-3; v_call: TRBV18; clone_size: few
cdr3_aa: CASSLVSGQKGNSPLHF; cdr3_nt: TGTGCCAGCAGCTTAGTTTCAGGGCAAAAGGGGAATTCACCCCTCCACTTT; d_call: .; j_call: TRBJ1-6; v_call: TRBV7-9; clone_size: .
cdr3_aa: CASSQGGQGWETQYF; cdr3_nt: TGTGCCAGCAGCCAAGGGGGACAGGGTTGGGAGACCCAGTACTTC; d_call: TRBD1; j_call: TRBJ2-5; v_call: TRBV3-1/TRBV3-2; clone_size: .
cdr3_aa: CASSRGTGGLYSNQPQHF; cdr3_nt: TGTGCCAGCAGCCGAGGGACAGGGGGACTCTATAGCAATCAGCCCCAGCATTTT; d_call: TRBD1; j_call: TRBJ1-5; v_call: TRBV6-6; clone_size: .
cdr3_aa: CASSLDRITDTQYF; cdr3_nt: TGTGCCAGCAGCTTGGACAGGATCACAGATACGCAGTATTTT; d_call: TRBD1; j_call: TRBJ2-3; v_call: TRBV7-2; clone_size: .
cdr3_aa: CASIGGTKLYNEQFF; cdr3_nt: TGTGCCAGCATCGGAGGGACTAAATTATACAATGAGCAGTTCTTC; d_call: TRBD2; j_call: TRBJ2-1; v_call: TRBV28; clone_size: .
cdr3_aa: CAWSPGTGGSYEQYF; cdr3_nt: TGTGCCTGGAGTCCCGGGACGGGGGGCTCCTACGAGCAGTACTTC; d_call: TRBD2; j_call: TRBJ2-7; v_call: TRBV30; clone_size: once
cdr3_aa: CASSSDRALNTEAFF; cdr3_nt: TGTGCCAGCAGCTCAGACAGGGCCCTGAACACTGAAGCTTTCTTT; d_call: TRBD1; j_call: TRBJ1-1; v_call: TRBV7-8; clone_size: .
cdr3_aa: CASSYSSGGYEQYF; cdr3_nt: TGTGCCAGCAGTTACTCTAGCGGGGGGTACGAGCAGTACTTC; d_call: TRBD2; j_call: TRBJ2-7; v_call: TRBV6-2/TRBV6-3; clone_size: few
cdr3_aa: CASSQVLRQGAFGYTF; cdr3_nt: TGTGCCAGCAGCCAAGTCTTAAGGCAGGGGGCATTTGGCTACACCTTC; d_call: TRBD1; j_call: TRBJ1-2; v_call: TRBV3-1/TRBV3-2; clone_size: .
cdr3_aa: CASSFDSLATNEKLFF; cdr3_nt: TGTGCCAGCAGCTTCGACAGCCTCGCAACTAATGAAAAACTGTTTTTT; d_call: .; j_call: TRBJ1-4; v_call: TRBV11-2; clone_size: .
cdr3_aa: CASSFYGGQVAYEQYF; cdr3_nt: TGCGCCAGCAGCTTCTACGGGGGACAGGTAGCCTACGAGCAGTACTTC; d_call: TRBD1; j_call: TRBJ2-7; v_call: TRBV5-1; clone_size: .
cdr3_aa: CASKDREGTGELFF; cdr3_nt: TGTGCCAGCAAGGACAGGGAGGGCACCGGGGAGCTGTTTTTT; d_call: .; j_call: TRBJ2-2; v_call: TRBV6-4; clone_size: .
cdr3_aa: CASSSRQGRAYEQYF; cdr3_nt: TGTGCCAGCAGCTCCAGACAGGGAAGGGCCTACGAGCAGTACTTC; d_call: TRBD1; j_call: TRBJ2-7; v_call: TRBV7-2; clone_size: .
cdr3_aa: CASSYSEGGYGYTF; cdr3_nt: TGTGCCAGCAGTTACTCGGAGGGAGGCTATGGCTACACCTTC; d_call: .; j_call: TRBJ1-2; v_call: TRBV6-5; clone_size: .
cdr3_aa: CASSVDSSYGYTF; cdr3_nt: TGCGCCAGCAGCGTGGACAGTTCATATGGCTACACCTTC; d_call: .; j_call: TRBJ1-2; v_call: TRBV5-1; clone_size: many
cdr3_aa: CASSQTGQANTEAFF; cdr3_nt: TGTGCCAGCAGTCAAACGGGACAGGCGAACACTGAAGCTTTCTTT; d_call: TRBD1; j_call: TRBJ1-1; v_call: TRBV6-5; clone_size: .
cdr3_aa: CAIKTQEQETQYF; cdr3_nt: TGTGCCATCAAAACCCAGGAACAAGAGACCCAGTACTTC; d_call: .; j_call: TRBJ2-5; v_call: TRBV10-3; clone_size: .
cdr3_aa: CSASKLEFGNTEAFF; cdr3_nt: TGCAGTGCTAGTAAGTTAGAATTCGGGAACACTGAAGCTTTCTTT; d_call: .; j_call: TRBJ1-1; v_call: TRBV20-1; clone_size: .
cdr3_aa: CASSQDGQANTEAFF; cdr3_nt: TGTGCCAGCAGCCAAGACGGCCAGGCGAACACTGAAGCTTTCTTT; d_call: .; j_call: TRBJ1-1; v_call: TRBV11-3; clone_size: .
cdr3_aa: CASSQDRDRAGQPQHF; cdr3_nt: TGTGCCAGCAGCCAAGACCGGGACAGGGCTGGTCAGCCCCAGCATTTT; d_call: TRBD1; j_call: TRBJ1-5; v_call: TRBV4-2; clone_size: few
cdr3_aa: CASSMTAAGGFDYGYTF; cdr3_nt: TGTGCCAGTAGTATGACAGCAGCAGGGGGGTTTGACTATGGCTACACCTTC; d_call: TRBD1; j_call: TRBJ1-2; v_call: TRBV19; clone_size: .
cdr3_aa: CATSRSEYEQFF; cdr3_nt: TGTGCCACCAGCAGGTCCGAGTATGAGCAGTTCTTC; d_call: .; j_call: TRBJ2-1; v_call: TRBV15; clone_size: .
cdr3_aa: CASSPGGEVGGYTF; cdr3_nt: TGTGCCAGCAGCCCCGGGGGGGAAGTAGGTGGCTACACCTTC; d_call: .; j_call: TRBJ1-2; v_call: TRBV7-2; clone_size: .